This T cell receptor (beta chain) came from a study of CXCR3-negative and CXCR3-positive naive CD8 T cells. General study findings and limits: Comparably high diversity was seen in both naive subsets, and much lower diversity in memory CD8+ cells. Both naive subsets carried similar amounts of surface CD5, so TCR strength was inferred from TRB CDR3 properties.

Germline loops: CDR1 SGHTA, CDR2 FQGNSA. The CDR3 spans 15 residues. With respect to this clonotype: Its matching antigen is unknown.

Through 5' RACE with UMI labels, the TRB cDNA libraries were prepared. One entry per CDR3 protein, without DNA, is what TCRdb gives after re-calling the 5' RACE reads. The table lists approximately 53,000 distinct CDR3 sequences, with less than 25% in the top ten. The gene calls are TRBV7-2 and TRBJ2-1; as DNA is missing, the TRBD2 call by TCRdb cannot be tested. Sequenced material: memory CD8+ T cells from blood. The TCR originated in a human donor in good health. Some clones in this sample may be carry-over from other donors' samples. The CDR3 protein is CASSQGLAGYNEQFF.